These T cell receptor beta chains were read from a single sample in a study of shared clonotypes between healthy human individuals. Measured with immunoSEQ multiplex PCR; TCRdb has only the in-frame clones, and not every one. The sample carries about 2,500,000 clones, approximately 94% recorded once. Input material: naive CD4+ T cells sorted from blood. All receptors come from a man aged 18 to 30 in good health. Both conserved end residues are part of each CDR3. A D gene is named only where the DNA matches it firmly.

v_call,d_call,j_call,cdr3_aa
TRBV5-4,-,TRBJ2-7,CASSTVAGPEQYF
TRBV7-9,-,TRBJ2-1,CASSLVLREQFF
TRBV21-1,-,TRBJ2-5,CASSVFRAREGQETQYF
TRBV10-2,TRBD2,TRBJ2-1,CASRWTSGPRDEQFF
TRBV9,-,TRBJ2-3,CASSIAGTDTQYF
TRBV6-5,TRBD1,TRBJ1-5,CASSPGTVSNQPQHF
TRBV4-3,-,TRBJ2-7,CASSQGSRLTDEQYF
TRBV5-8,TRBD1,TRBJ1-4,CASSLGDGTGSEKLFF
TRBV7-2,-,TRBJ2-2,CASSLVRGRLAGELFF
TRBV28,-,TRBJ2-7,CASRLGSYEQYF
TRBV18,-,TRBJ1-5,CASSPGFGGDQPQHF
TRBV5-6,TRBD1,TRBJ2-7,CASSPPGGAGYEQYF
TRBV29-1,-,TRBJ1-1,CSVEGRQMNTEAFF
TRBV19,TRBD1,TRBJ1-5,CASMQGALSNQPQHF
TRBV6-5,-,TRBJ2-7,CASSYSSGGVYEQYF
TRBV30,TRBD1,TRBJ2-5,CAWGGDRGAVAQYF
TRBV27,-,TRBJ2-7,CASSTRTASYEQYF